These T cell receptor beta chains were read from a single sample in a study of neoadjuvant nivolumab and ipilimumab in lung cancer. Generated by immunoSEQ multiplex PCR, the TCRdb table keeps only in-frame clones and is missing some. The sample contains approximately 6,300 clones, approximately 65% of which appear only once. Sequencing used tumor tissue, obtained after neoadjuvant nivolumab, alone or with ipilimumab, at or shortly before surgery. All receptors come from an adult with non-small cell lung cancer. Both conserved end residues are part of each CDR3. Each record gives: D gene, J gene, clone size, V gene, CDR3 protein, CDR3 DNA. A D gene is named only where the DNA matches it firmly. A row's size may be missing; if present it is once, few, many or a size class.

>-|TRBJ2-1|-|TRBV30
CAWRRGGGSQFF
TGTGCCTGGAGGAGGGGGGGCGGGAGTCAGTTCTTC
>-|TRBJ2-5|once|TRBV11-2
CASSFSGQETQYF
TGTGCCAGCAGCTTTAGCGGCCAAGAGACCCAGTACTTC
>TRBD2|TRBJ2-2|once|TRBV18
CASSPERTSGPGNTGELFF
TGTGCCAGCTCACCCGAGAGGACTAGCGGCCCTGGGAACACCGGGGAGCTGTTTTTT
>-|TRBJ2-7|-|TRBV20-1
CSASKAYEQYF
TGCAGTGCTAGTAAGGCCTACGAGCAGTACTTC
>-|TRBJ2-3|-|TRBV28
CASNPGGVLFDTDTQYF
TGTGCCAGCAACCCCGGGGGTGTGTTGTTTGACACAGATACGCAGTATTTT
>TRBD2|TRBJ2-7|-|TRBV7-9
CASSPTSGRYHEQYF
TGTGCCAGCAGCCCTACTAGCGGGAGGTACCACGAGCAGTACTTC
>-|TRBJ2-1|few|TRBV5-5
CASTSLGGGVNEQFF
TGTGCCAGCACCTCATTGGGGGGAGGAGTCAATGAGCAGTTCTTC
>-|TRBJ1-5|few|TRBV29-1
CSVGEGRARPQHF
TGCAGCGTTGGGGAAGGGAGGGCTCGGCCCCAGCATTTT
>TRBD1|TRBJ1-1|-|TRBV4-1
CASSQDLQGRTEAFF
TGCGCCAGCAGCCAAGATTTACAGGGGAGGACTGAAGCTTTCTTT
>TRBD1|TRBJ1-4|-|TRBV19
CASRAGTGGGKLFF
TGTGCCAGTAGGGCCGGGACAGGGGGAGGAAAACTGTTTTTT